A selection of T cell receptor beta chains follows, all from one sample in a study of cytomegalovirus exposure and HLA in healthy donors. Measured with immunoSEQ multiplex PCR; TCRdb has only the in-frame clones, and not every one. The sample gives some 66,000 clones, roughly 80% of which show up once; roughly 7.7% is in the top ten. Sequencing input: PBMCs. Source of these receptors: a man in his sixties in good health and CMV-seropositive. Both conserved end residues are part of each CDR3. A D gene is named only where the DNA matches it firmly. The size of a clone is reported for some rows only, either as once, few or many, or as a class for expanded clones.

>TRBJ1-1|.|TRBV5-8|TRBD1
TGTGCCAGCATCCTCATAACAGACAGGGGGGCGTGGAAGATCCCTGAAGCTTTCTTT
CASILITDRGAWKIPEAFF
>TRBJ2-7|.|TRBV2|TRBD1
TGTGCCAGCAGACCCGGGACAGGGAGTCCGATCGAGCAGTACTTC
CASRPGTGSPIEQYF
>TRBJ2-2|.|TRBV29-1|.
TGCAGCGCTGGGCAGGGTTCGAACACCGGGGAGCTGTTTTTT
CSAGQGSNTGELFF
>TRBJ1-5|.|TRBV2|.
TGTGCCAGCAGTCAGGTTAGCAATCAGCCCCAGCATTTT
CASSQVSNQPQHF
>TRBJ1-2|once|TRBV5-1|TRBD1
TGCGCCAGCAGCCTGTCTGGGACAGGGGGACTAGGAGGTGGCTACACCTTC
CASSLSGTGGLGGGYTF
>TRBJ1-5|once|TRBV7-9|.
TGTGCCAGCAGCTTATTCCCCTCAGGGATCAGCAATCAGCCCCAGCATTTT
CASSLFPSGISNQPQHF
>TRBJ2-1|.|TRBV2|.
TGTGCCAGCAGTGAAATGGGCCCCCAGTTCTTC
CASSEMGPQFF
>TRBJ1-3|.|TRBV6-5|.
TGTGCCAGCAGTTCACAGGCGCCCTTGGCTGGAAACACCATATATTTT
CASSSQAPLAGNTIYF
>TRBJ1-1|.|TRBV28|.
TGTGCCAGCAGTTTCAATCCGGGACTAGGAGCTTTCTTT
CASSFNPGLGAFF
>TRBJ2-1|.|TRBV23-1|.
TGCGCCAGCAGTCCCGCAGGGGATGAGCAGTTCTTC
CASSPAGDEQFF